The T cell receptor (beta chain) described here comes from a study of T cell repertoires in cytomegalovirus infection. On the study more broadly: Public signatures in TCR beta pointed to CMV infection and matching HLA type. Regarding the study as a whole: What dominated the ex vivo response were HLA-C-restricted CMV-specific TCR beta clonotypes.

About this clonotype: Its specificity is not known.

V was cut by 5 bases and J by 10 bases, with 18 bases left in between. The CDR3 contains 15 residues. Germline V gene sequence: CDR1 MNHEY, CDR2 SVGEGT. TCRdb reanalysed the reads using MiXCR and keeps one entry per CDR3 protein. Seen here are hundreds of thousands of distinct CDR3 sequences, approximately 46% observed once, and the top ten hold about two fifths. The starting material was cultured PBMCs, obtained from culture after CMV antigen stimulation. The rearrangement uses TRBV6-2 or TRBV6-3 and TRBJ1-6; no clear D gene. The TCR sequence derives from a human donor in good health (CMV status not recorded). Some clones in this sample may be carry-over from other donors' samples. The DNA of the CDR3 is TGTGCCAGCAGTCGACACCCCCCATCGGGATCACCCCTCCACTTT. Translated, it gives CASSRHPPSGSPLHF.